These 12 T cell receptor beta chains came from one sample sequenced in a study of identical twins. One entry per CDR3 protein, called by TCRdb with MiXCR from the 5' RACE reads. The sample holds approximately 700,000 distinct CDR3 sequences; approximately 6.1% are singletons and the top ten take roughly 2%. The sequencing sample was made of naive T cells sorted from blood. The source of these receptors is a man younger than 35 in good health.

V gene TRBV4-2 combines with J gene TRBJ2-2; 10 bases map to TRBD2. This CDR3 contains 16 residues. Looked up from germline, CDR1 is LGHNA and CDR2 is YNFKEQ. V lost 2 bases and J lost 6; bases outside the gene matches: 6. CDR3 sequence: CASSQPSGSVSGELFF. The CDR3 coding sequence is TGTGCCAGCAGCCAACCTAGCGGGAGTGTGTCCGGGGAGCTGTTTTTT.

In its sample, this clonotype was seen many times. The gene calls are TRBV6-1 and TRBJ1-1; D is unresolved. The V end lost 4 bases, the J end lost 4 bases, and 10 bases lay between the germline ends. This CDR3 contains 13 residues. Germline CDR1 MNHNS, CDR2 SASEGT. The CDR3 sequence is CASSAVDITEAFF. Here the CDR3 DNA reads TGTGCCAGCAGTGCCGTTGACATCACTGAAGCTTTCTTT.

The table lists this clonotype with many counts. The chain has TRBV28 and TRBJ1-6; a weak D match, TRBD1 (5 bases). Trimming cost V 7 bases and J 0 bases, with 10 bases left between them. Germline V CDR1 and CDR2: MDHEN, SYDVKM. The CDR3 is made up of 15 amino acids. The CDR3 DNA is TGTGCCAGCACCCGGAGGGGCTCCTATAATTCACCCCTCCACTTT. As protein: CASTRRGSYNSPLHF.

This clonotype was detected many times. The chain recombines TRBV7-2 with TRBJ2-7; TRBD2 might be the D (5 bases). V was clipped by 1 base and J by 6 bases, with 10 bases between them. The germline gives CDR1 SGHTA, CDR2 FQGNSA. This CDR3 has 13 residues. CDR3 DNA sequence: TGTGCCAGCAGCTTAGTTGGGAGTGGCGAGCAGTACTTC. Encoded protein: CASSLVGSGEQYF.

The gene calls are TRBV7-9 and TRBJ2-4; D remains unclear. Trimming removed 4 bases at V and 3 bases at J, with 13 bases between. Looked up from germline, CDR1 is SEHNR and CDR2 is FQNEAQ (reference sequence). The CDR3 loop spans 15 amino acids. The CDR3 sequence is CASSSGGNGKNIQYF. For the CDR3, the DNA is TGTGCCAGCAGCTCGGGTGGGAACGGCAAAAACATTCAGTACTTC. The variable domain in full, completed from reference TRBV7-9 and TRBJ2-4, reads DTGVSQNPRHKITKRGQNVTFRCDPISEHNRLYWYRQTLGQGPEFLTYFQNEAQLEKSRLLSDRFSAERPKGSFSTLEIQRTEQGDSAMYLCASSSGGNGKNIQYFGAGTRLSVL.

This clonotype was seen many times. CDR3 loop: CSARELYRETNYGYTF. CDR3 nucleotides: TGCAGTGCTAGAGAACTCTACAGGGAGACTAACTATGGCTACACCTTC. V gene TRBV20-1 combines with J gene TRBJ1-2, with D tentatively TRBD1 (6 bases). The V end was cut by 0 bases, the J end by 0 bases, with 14 bases between. Germline loops: CDR1 DFQATT, CDR2 SNEGSKA (reference sequence). The CDR3 runs to 16 residues.

The chain has TRBV7-9 and TRBJ2-7, with D perhaps TRBD1 (5 bases). The germline V gene encodes CDR1 SEHNR and CDR2 FQNEAQ (reference sequence). This CDR3 contains 17 residues. V gave up 1 base and J gave up 3 bases, with 19 bases separating them. CDR3 nucleotides: TGTGCCAGCAGCTTAGGCAACGACGGTCGCGGACACTACGAGCAGTACTTC. Translated, it gives CASSLGNDGRGHYEQYF. Full variable domain (rest looked up from reference TRBV7-9 and TRBJ2-7): DTGVSQNPRHKITKRGQNVTFRCDPISEHNRLYWYRQTLGQGPEFLTYFQNEAQLEKSRLLSDRFSAERPKGSFSTLEIQRTEQGDSAMYLCASSLGNDGRGHYEQYFGPGTRLTVT.

This clonotype was seen a few times. V gene TRBV7-9 combines with J gene TRBJ1-1; a weak D match, TRBD1 (6 bases). The CDR3 is 15 residues long. V was trimmed by 5 bases and J by 0 bases, leaving 13 bases between them. Germline V lookup: CDR1 SEHNR, CDR2 FQNEAQ (reference sequence). In nucleotides, the CDR3 is TGTGCCAGCAGCACTACCCGGACAGTGAACACTGAAGCTTTCTTT. It yields the protein CASSTTRTVNTEAFF. The whole variable domain, filled in from reference TRBV7-9 and TRBJ1-1, reads DTGVSQNPRHKITKRGQNVTFRCDPISEHNRLYWYRQTLGQGPEFLTYFQNEAQLEKSRLLSDRFSAERPKGSFSTLEIQRTEQGDSAMYLCASSTTRTVNTEAFFGQGTRLTVV.

This clonotype showed up many times. V is TRBV12-3 or TRBV12-4 and J is TRBJ2-2, with D perhaps TRBD1 (6 bases). The V gene lost 10 bases and the J gene lost 4 bases, with 16 bases spanning the gap. The CDR3 length is 14 residues. Here the CDR3 DNA reads TGTGCCACCAAAGGGGGTTTGGGCACCGGGGAGCTGTTTTTT. Translated: CATKGGLGTGELFF.

This clonotype was recorded at least ten times. The chain employs TRBV10-2 and TRBJ1-1; D is uncertain. Per germline, CDR1 WSHSY and CDR2 SAAADI. CDR3 length equals 13 residues. V was clipped by 7 bases and J by 0 bases, with 9 bases between them. The CDR3 is CASTNILNTEAFF. CDR3 sequence (DNA): TGCGCCAGCACTAACATCCTGAACACTGAAGCTTTCTTT.

The table lists this clonotype with a few counts. J is TRBJ2-7 and V is TRBV20-1; TRBD2 aligns across 7 bases. Germline assignment: CDR1 DFQATT and CDR2 SNEGSKA (reference sequence). The ends lost 4 bases at V and 4 bases at J; junction bases unmatched: 4. The CDR3 has 12 amino acids. The CDR3 sequence: CSATSSGYEQYF. The CDR3 DNA is TGCAGTGCTACTTCTAGCGGATACGAGCAGTACTTC.

V gene TRBV15 combines with J gene TRBJ2-5; 9 bases map to TRBD1. V trimming: 0 bases; J trimming: 4 bases; junction bases outside the gene matches: 3. Germline CDR1 is LNHNV and CDR2 is YYDKDF (reference sequence). This CDR3 has 15 residues. The CDR3 is CATSRDHRGRETQYF. CDR3 in DNA: TGTGCCACCAGCAGAGACCACAGGGGGCGAGAGACCCAGTACTTC.